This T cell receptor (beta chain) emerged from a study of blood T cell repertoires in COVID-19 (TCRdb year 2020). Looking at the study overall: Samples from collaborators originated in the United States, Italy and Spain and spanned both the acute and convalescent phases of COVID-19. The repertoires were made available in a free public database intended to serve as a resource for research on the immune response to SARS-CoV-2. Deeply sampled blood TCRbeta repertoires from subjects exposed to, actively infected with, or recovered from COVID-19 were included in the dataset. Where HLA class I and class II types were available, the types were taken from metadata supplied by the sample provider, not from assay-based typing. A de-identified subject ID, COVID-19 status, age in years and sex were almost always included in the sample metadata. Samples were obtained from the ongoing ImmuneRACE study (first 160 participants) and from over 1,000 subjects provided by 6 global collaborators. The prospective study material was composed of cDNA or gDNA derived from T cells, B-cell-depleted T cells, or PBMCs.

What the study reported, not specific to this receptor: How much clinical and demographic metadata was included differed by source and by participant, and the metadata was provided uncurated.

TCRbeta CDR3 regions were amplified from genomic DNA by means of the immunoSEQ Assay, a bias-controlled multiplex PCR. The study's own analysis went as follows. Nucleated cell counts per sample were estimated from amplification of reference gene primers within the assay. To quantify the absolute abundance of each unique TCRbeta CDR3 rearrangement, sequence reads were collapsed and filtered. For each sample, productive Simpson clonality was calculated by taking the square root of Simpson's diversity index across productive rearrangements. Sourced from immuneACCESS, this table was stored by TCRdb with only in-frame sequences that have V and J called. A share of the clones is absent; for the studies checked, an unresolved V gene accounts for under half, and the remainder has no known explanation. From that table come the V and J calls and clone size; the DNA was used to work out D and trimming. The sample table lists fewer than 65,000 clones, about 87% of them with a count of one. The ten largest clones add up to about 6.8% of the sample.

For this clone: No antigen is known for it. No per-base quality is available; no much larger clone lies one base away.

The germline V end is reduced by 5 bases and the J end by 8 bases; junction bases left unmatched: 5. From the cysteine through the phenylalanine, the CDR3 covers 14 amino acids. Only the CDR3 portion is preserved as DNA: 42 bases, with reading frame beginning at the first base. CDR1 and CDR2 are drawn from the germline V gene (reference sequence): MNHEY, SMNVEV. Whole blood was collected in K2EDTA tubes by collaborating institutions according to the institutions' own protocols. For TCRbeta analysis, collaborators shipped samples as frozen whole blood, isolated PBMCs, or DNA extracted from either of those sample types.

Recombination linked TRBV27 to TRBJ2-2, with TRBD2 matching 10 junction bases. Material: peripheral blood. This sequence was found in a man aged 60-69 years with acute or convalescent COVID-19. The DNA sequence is TGTGCCAGCAGTAGGACTAGCGGCTTGGGGGAGCTGTTTTTT. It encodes CASSRTSGLGELFF.